The 18 T cell receptor beta chains in this list originate from one sample, sequenced in a study of cytomegalovirus exposure and HLA in healthy donors. PCR involved 60 Vbeta and 13 Jbeta primers. Sequenced by immunoSEQ multiplex PCR; TCRdb stores in-frame clones only, minus some. The data hold some 150,000 clones, with more than 60% observed a single time. Sequencing used PBMCs. The receptors here all came from a female donor in good health and CMV-seronegative.

The V and J genes are TRBV30 and TRBJ1-1, with a weak D call TRBD1 (5 bases). The CDR3 consists of 15 residues. The germline V gene has CDR1 GTSNPN and CDR2 SVGIG (reference sequence). V was trimmed by 0 bases and J by 6 bases, leaving 17 bases between them. CDR3 in amino acids: CAWSVRARVVSEAFF. In DNA, the CDR3 is TGTGCCTGGAGTGTAAGGGCCAGGGTCGTCTCTGAAGCTTTCTTT.

This clone came up once. The chain employs TRBV4-3 and TRBJ2-3, with 8 positions matching TRBD1. The CDR3 loop spans 15 amino acids. V trimming: 4 bases; J trimming: 2 bases; junction bases outside the gene matches: 5. The V gene's germline CDR1 is LGHNA and CDR2 YSLEER. This chain's CDR3 is CASSPGQVDTDTQYF. The CDR3 DNA is TGCGCCAGCAGCCCGGGACAGGTTGACACAGATACGCAGTATTTT.

This rearrangement joins TRBV7-8 to TRBJ2-7; possibly TRBD2 for D (5 bases). This CDR3 is built from 16 residues. V was trimmed by 5 bases and J by 0 bases, leaving 17 bases between them. Germline V gene sequence: CDR1 SGHVS, CDR2 FQNEAQ. In DNA, the CDR3 is TGTGCCAGCAGCCCATTTGGCGGGCCTAGCTCCTACGAGCAGTACTTC. Encoded protein: CASSPFGGPSSYEQYF.

V and J are TRBV7-8 and TRBJ1-1; D unclear. This CDR3 has 12 residues. The V end lost 0 bases, the J end lost 9 bases, and 8 bases lay between the germline ends. Germline CDR1 SGHVS, CDR2 FQNEAQ. CDR3 in amino acids: CASSLAGEKAFF. The CDR3 nucleotides are TGTGCCAGCAGCTTAGCGGGAGAGAAAGCTTTCTTT.

This clone was counted between two and nine times. The V and J genes are TRBV29-1 and TRBJ2-5, with D possibly being TRBD1 (6 bases). This CDR3 is built from 14 residues. With 3 bases removed from V and 5 bases from J, the gap between germline ends came to 16 bases. Per germline, CDR1 SQVTM and CDR2 ANQGSEA. CDR3 region: CSVDVGQTVETQYF. In DNA form, the CDR3 reads TGCAGCGTTGATGTCGGACAGACAGTGGAGACCCAGTACTTC.

CDR3 in DNA: TGTGCCAGCAGCCCAGTGGGACAGGCCTACAATCAGCCCCAGCATTTT. Translated, it gives CASSPVGQAYNQPQHF. The rearrangement uses TRBV7-9 and TRBJ1-5; 8 positions match TRBD1. The CDR3 is 16 amino acids. Per germline, CDR1 SEHNR and CDR2 FQNEAQ (reference sequence). V was clipped by 5 bases and J by 3 bases; unmatched bases: 9. The whole variable domain, remainder taken from reference TRBV7-9 and TRBJ1-5, is DTGVSQNPRHKITKRGQNVTFRCDPISEHNRLYWYRQTLGQGPEFLTYFQNEAQLEKSRLLSDRFSAERPKGSFSTLEIQRTEQGDSAMYLCASSPVGQAYNQPQHFGDGTRLSIL.

The chain combines TRBV7-9 with TRBJ2-1; 10 bases agree with TRBD2. This CDR3 region has 17 residues. The V and J ends lost 4 bases and 5 bases, in that order; junction bases with no gene match: 11. Germline CDR1 SEHNR, CDR2 FQNEAQ (reference sequence). Here the CDR3 DNA reads TGTGCCAGCAGCTCAGGGGGCGGGCTAGCGGGGGACAATGAGCAGTTCTTC. Its translation is CASSSGGGLAGDNEQFF.

The sample holds a few counts of this clone. The rearrangement joins TRBV6-4 to TRBJ2-1; 11 bases are shared with TRBD2. Per the germline V gene, CDR1 is MRHNA and CDR2 is SNTAGT. The length of the CDR3 is 15 residues. J lost 9 bases, V lost 2 bases, and 6 bases had no gene match. The DNA of the CDR3 is TGTGCCAGCAGTGACGATAGCGGGGGGGCCGCTGAGCAGTTCTTC. Protein product: CASSDDSGGAAEQFF.

Here the CDR3 reads CASSGDISGELFF. CDR3 DNA sequence: TGTGCCAGCAGCGGCGACATATCCGGGGAGCTGTTTTTT. The rearrangement uses TRBV11-2 and TRBJ2-2, with unresolved D. V lost 5 bases and J 6 bases, leaving 10 bases between the germline ends. CDR1 is SGHAT, CDR2 FQNNGV, per germline. This CDR3 contains 13 residues.

This clone was detected once. V usage is TRBV6-5 and J usage is TRBJ1-4, with D maybe TRBD1 (6 bases). The CDR3 has 16 amino acids. Germline V gene data show CDR1 as MNHEY and CDR2 as SVGAGI. Trimming shortened V by 0 bases and J by 4 bases, and 12 bases separated the two germline ends. The CDR3 coding sequence is TGTGCCAGCAGTTACTCGGTACAAGGGGGTAATGAAAAACTGTTTTTT. Its translation: CASSYSVQGGNEKLFF.

This sequence joins TRBV5-1 and TRBJ2-3; 10 positions match TRBD1. This CDR3 comprises 15 residues. CDR1 is SGHRS and CDR2 is YFSETQ in the germline V gene. The junction had 5 bases not matched to a gene; V was cut back by 4 bases and J by 3 bases. The CDR3 DNA reads as TGCGCCAGCAGCCGGGACAGGGGTGAAACAGATACGCAGTATTTT. Its translation is CASSRDRGETDTQYF.

The V and J genes are TRBV28 and TRBJ1-2, with 7 nucleotides matching TRBD1. Germline CDR1 reads MDHEN; CDR2 reads SYDVKM. The V segment lost 10 bases and the J segment 5 bases; nucleotides outside the gene matches: 13. The CDR3 is 14 amino acids. In DNA, the CDR3 is TGTGCCATCAAACCTCCAGGGGGTCAATATGGCTACACCTTC. Translation gives CAIKPPGGQYGYTF.

The J gene is TRBJ2-7, the V gene TRBV19; 9 bases match TRBD1. V lost 6 bases, J lost 6 bases, and 3 bases stayed unmatched. The CDR3 is 12 amino acids. Germline V CDR1 and CDR2: LNHDA, SQIVND (reference sequence). CDR3 nucleotides: TGTGCCAGTAGCTTGGACAGGGGCGAGCAGTACTTC. Amino acids: CASSLDRGEQYF. The full variable domain, rest sourced from reference TRBV19 and TRBJ2-7, is DGGITQSPKYLFRKEGQNVTLSCEQNLNHDAMYWYRQDPGQGLRLIYYSQIVNDFQKGDIAEGYSVSREKKESFPLTVTSAQKNPTAFYLCASSLDRGEQYFGPGTRLTVT.

The chain employs TRBV18 and TRBJ2-7, with D possibly matching TRBD2 (7 bases). CDR1 and CDR2 from the germline V gene are KGHSH and LQKENI. Trimming took 0 bases from V and 4 from J, leaving 13 bases between them. This CDR3 has 15 amino acids. The CDR3 here is CASSPPGGLPYEQYF. DNA of the CDR3: TGTGCCAGCTCACCACCGGGGGGGCTGCCGTACGAGCAGTACTTC.

The rearrangement links TRBV19 to TRBJ2-1; D unresolved. Germline-derived CDR1 and CDR2 are LNHDA and SQIVND (reference sequence). CDR3 length: 13 amino acids. Trimming shortened V by 9 bases and J by 8 bases, and 17 bases separated the two germline ends. For the CDR3, the DNA is TGTGCCAGAGAAAATCTACCGAAGCATGAGCAGTTCTTC. As protein: CARENLPKHEQFF. The entire variable domain, with the rest obtained from reference TRBV19 and TRBJ2-1, is as follows: DGGITQSPKYLFRKEGQNVTLSCEQNLNHDAMYWYRQDPGQGLRLIYYSQIVNDFQKGDIAEGYSVSREKKESFPLTVTSAQKNPTAFYLCARENLPKHEQFFGPGTRLTVL.

The J gene is TRBJ2-2, the V gene TRBV27; the D gene is possibly TRBD2 (5 bases). The V gene's germline CDR1 is MNHEY and CDR2 SMNVEV (reference sequence). The CDR3 has 13 residues. V gave up 5 bases and J gave up 3 bases, with 7 bases separating them. CDR3 coding DNA: TGTGCCAGCAGTCCGGACTACACCGGGGAGCTGTTTTTT. Translating it yields CASSPDYTGELFF.

The chain is built from TRBV4-1 and TRBJ2-1, with 10 bases aligning to TRBD2. The V gene's germline CDR1 is MGHRA and CDR2 YSYEKL. Unmatched junction bases numbered 2, after V lost 0 bases and J lost 0 bases. The length of the CDR3 is 17 residues. In DNA, the CDR3 is TGCGCCAGCAGCCAAGATTCTAGCGGGAGCTCCTACAATGAGCAGTTCTTC. As protein: CASSQDSSGSSYNEQFF.

The chain employs TRBV28 and TRBJ2-3; 8 bases match TRBD2. This CDR3 has 14 amino acids. The V and J ends lost 3 bases and 5 bases, in that order; junction bases with no gene match: 4. Germline V gene lookup returns CDR1 MDHEN and CDR2 SYDVKM. The CDR3 loop reads CASSFSGTRDTQYF. In DNA form, the CDR3 reads TGTGCCAGCAGTTTTAGCGGGACGAGAGATACGCAGTATTTT.